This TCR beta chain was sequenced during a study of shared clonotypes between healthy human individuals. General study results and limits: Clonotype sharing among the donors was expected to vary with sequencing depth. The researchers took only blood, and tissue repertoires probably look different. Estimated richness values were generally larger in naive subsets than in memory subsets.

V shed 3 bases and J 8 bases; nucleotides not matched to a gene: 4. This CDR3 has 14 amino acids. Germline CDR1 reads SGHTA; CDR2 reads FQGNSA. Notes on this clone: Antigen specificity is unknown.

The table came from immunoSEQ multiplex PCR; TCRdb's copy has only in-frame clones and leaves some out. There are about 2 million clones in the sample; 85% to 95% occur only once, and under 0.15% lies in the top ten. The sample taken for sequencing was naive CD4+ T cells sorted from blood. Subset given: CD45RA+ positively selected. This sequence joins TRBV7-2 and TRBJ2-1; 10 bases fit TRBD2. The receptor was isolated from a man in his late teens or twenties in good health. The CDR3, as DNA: TGTGCCAGCAGCTTGGGACTAGCGTTCGATGAGCAGTTCTTC. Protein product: CASSLGLAFDEQFF. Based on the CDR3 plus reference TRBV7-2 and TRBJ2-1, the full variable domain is GAGVSQSPSNKVTEKGKDVELRCDPISGHTALYWYRQSLGQGLEFLIYFQGNSAPDKSGLPSDRFSAERTGGSVSTLTIQRTQQEDSAVYLCASSLGLAFDEQFFGPGTRLTVL.